These T cell receptor beta chains were read from a single sample in a study of CD8 T cells in Susac syndrome. Via MiXCR, TCRdb re-called the immunoSEQ multiplex PCR reads, giving one row per CDR3 protein. This sample has about 71,000 distinct CDR3 sequences; over 90% occur once, and the top ten carry 0.1% to 0.12%. Input material: CD4+ T cells from PBMCs. The receptors were sampled from a human donor with multiple sclerosis. Both conserved end residues are part of each CDR3. D genes are given only for firm matches. The listing skips clone size in some rows; elsewhere it reads once, few, many or a size class.

J gene,clone size,D gene,V gene,CDR3 DNA,CDR3 protein
TRBJ2-1,.,.,TRBV12-3/TRBV12-4,TGTGCCAGCAGTTTTTACCCAGAGGGTGAGCAGTTCTTC,CASSFYPEGEQFF
TRBJ2-1,.,TRBD1,TRBV7-9,TGTGCCAGCAGCTTAGCGAGGGGACAGGGGTCCTACAATGAGCAGTTCTTC,CASSLARGQGSYNEQFF
TRBJ2-2,.,.,TRBV7-2,TGTGCCAGCAGCTTAGTCGGGGGCGCGGACACCGGGGAGCTGTTTTTT,CASSLVGGADTGELFF
TRBJ2-1,.,.,TRBV12-3/TRBV12-4,TGTGCCAGTACCCTAGCCGGTGAGCAGTTCTTC,CASTLAGEQFF
TRBJ2-2,.,TRBD1,TRBV5-1,TGCGCCAGCAGCGAGGGACAGACGAACACCGGGGAGCTGTTTTTT,CASSEGQTNTGELFF
TRBJ2-2,.,.,TRBV7-7,TGTGCTAGCAGCGCCGGGACTCCCGGGGAGCTGTTTTTT,CASSAGTPGELFF
TRBJ2-7,.,.,TRBV4-3,TGCGCCAGCAGCCAAGTTCCCCTGGACGAGCAGTACTTC,CASSQVPLDEQYF
TRBJ2-2,.,.,TRBV29-1,TGCAGCGTTGTCGGCCGGGGCTCCGGGGAGCTGTTTTTT,CSVVGRGSGELFF
TRBJ2-2,.,.,TRBV7-6,TGTGCCAGCAGCCCTCAGACAGCCACCGGGGAGCTGTTTTTT,CASSPQTATGELFF
TRBJ2-2,.,.,TRBV29-1,TGCAGCGTTGCTGTGCGGGCGGGAGGGGAGCTGTTTTTT,CSVAVRAGGELFF
TRBJ2-4,.,TRBD1,TRBV5-4,TGTGCCAGCAGTGGGACAGGAAACATTCAGTACTTC,CASSGTGNIQYF
TRBJ2-5,once,.,TRBV2,TGTGCCAGCAGCCTAGAGGGAAGGGAGACCCAGTACTTC,CASSLEGRETQYF